These T cell receptor beta chains were read from a single sample in a study of blood T cell repertoires in COVID-19. Clones were sequenced by immunoSEQ multiplex PCR, and TCRdb holds only the in-frame ones, with some missing. The sample lists roughly 170,000 clones, 70% to 90% seen once, with around 20% in the top ten. Sequencing input: peripheral blood. The receptor source for this set is a man aged 65 to 85 with active or convalescent COVID-19. Both conserved end residues are part of each CDR3. Fields, in order: CDR3 DNA, CDR3 protein, D gene, CDR3 length, clone size, V gene, J gene. A D gene is named only where the DNA matches it firmly. Clone size is stated in some rows and not others, as once, few, many or a class when expanded.

cdr3_nt: TGTGCCAGCAGCTTGCGCTTCGGACAGGGGGGACGGGGCACTGAAGCTTTCTTT
cdr3_aa: CASSLRFGQGGRGTEAFF
d_call: TRBD1
cdr3_length: 18
clone_size: -
v_call: TRBV5-5
j_call: TRBJ1-1

cdr3_nt: TGTGCCAGCAGTTTATACGAGGGAAGGGGGACTGAAGCTTTCTTT
cdr3_aa: CASSLYEGRGTEAFF
d_call: -
cdr3_length: 15
clone_size: few
v_call: TRBV27
j_call: TRBJ1-1

cdr3_nt: TGTGCCAGCTCACCGTTCAGGGCCGAGAAGGAAAAACTGTTTTTT
cdr3_aa: CASSPFRAEKEKLFF
d_call: -
cdr3_length: 15
clone_size: -
v_call: TRBV18
j_call: TRBJ1-4

cdr3_nt: TGTGCCAGCAGTCAGCCTCGGGAGAACACTGAAGCTTTCTTT
cdr3_aa: CASSQPRENTEAFF
d_call: -
cdr3_length: 14
clone_size: few
v_call: TRBV28
j_call: TRBJ1-1

cdr3_nt: TGTGCCAGCAGTTTGCTCGGGAGGCCCGACAATGAGCAGTTCTTC
cdr3_aa: CASSLLGRPDNEQFF
d_call: TRBD2
cdr3_length: 15
clone_size: -
v_call: TRBV28
j_call: TRBJ2-1

cdr3_nt: TGTGCCAGCAGCGTATACAGGGCCGGGGAGCTGTTTTTT
cdr3_aa: CASSVYRAGELFF
d_call: -
cdr3_length: 13
clone_size: -
v_call: TRBV9
j_call: TRBJ2-2

cdr3_nt: TGTGCCAGCAGCGGATCGACAGGCTATAATGAAAAACTGTTTTTT
cdr3_aa: CASSGSTGYNEKLFF
d_call: -
cdr3_length: 15
clone_size: -
v_call: TRBV9
j_call: TRBJ1-4

cdr3_nt: TGTGCCAGCTCACAGGGGATCGGTGAGCAGTTCTTC
cdr3_aa: CASSQGIGEQFF
d_call: -
cdr3_length: 12
clone_size: -
v_call: TRBV18
j_call: TRBJ2-1

cdr3_nt: TGTGCCAGCAGCGTAGGGGACTTAACAGATACGCAGTATTTT
cdr3_aa: CASSVGDLTDTQYF
d_call: -
cdr3_length: 14
clone_size: -
v_call: TRBV9
j_call: TRBJ2-3

cdr3_nt: TGTGCCAGCAGCGGGGACAGGGGCAGGACTGAAGCTTTCTTT
cdr3_aa: CASSGDRGRTEAFF
d_call: TRBD1
cdr3_length: 14
clone_size: -
v_call: TRBV7-2
j_call: TRBJ1-1

cdr3_nt: TGTGCCACCAAAGGGACTATCTACAATGAGCAGTTCTTC
cdr3_aa: CATKGTIYNEQFF
d_call: TRBD2
cdr3_length: 13
clone_size: once
v_call: TRBV19
j_call: TRBJ2-1

cdr3_nt: TGTGCCAGCAGTCCCGGACAGGTTGGTTATGGCTACACCTTC
cdr3_aa: CASSPGQVGYGYTF
d_call: TRBD1
cdr3_length: 14
clone_size: -
v_call: TRBV27
j_call: TRBJ1-2

cdr3_nt: TGTGCCAGCAGCCCACGGGACAGGGGGGGGTATGGCTACACCTTC
cdr3_aa: CASSPRDRGGYGYTF
d_call: TRBD1
cdr3_length: 15
clone_size: -
v_call: TRBV3-1/TRBV3-2
j_call: TRBJ1-2

cdr3_nt: TGCGCCAGCAGCCAACCTAGACAGGGGATTAGGAACACTGAAGCTTTCTTT
cdr3_aa: CASSQPRQGIRNTEAFF
d_call: TRBD1
cdr3_length: 17
clone_size: -
v_call: TRBV4-3
j_call: TRBJ1-1